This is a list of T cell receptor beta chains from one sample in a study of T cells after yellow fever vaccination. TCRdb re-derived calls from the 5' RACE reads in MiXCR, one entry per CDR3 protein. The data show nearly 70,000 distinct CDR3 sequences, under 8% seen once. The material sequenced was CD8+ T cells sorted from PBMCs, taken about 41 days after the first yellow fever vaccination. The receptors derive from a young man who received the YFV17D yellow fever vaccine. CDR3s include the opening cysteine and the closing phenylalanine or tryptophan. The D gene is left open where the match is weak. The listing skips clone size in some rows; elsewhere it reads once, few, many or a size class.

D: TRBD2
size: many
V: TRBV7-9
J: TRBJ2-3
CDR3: CASRPLAGGRITDTQYF
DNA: TGTGCCAGCAGACCTCTAGCGGGGGGGCGGATCACAGATACGCAGTATTTT

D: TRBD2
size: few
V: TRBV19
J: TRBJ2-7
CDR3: CASSMRWSGTYEQYF
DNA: TGTGCCAGTAGTATGAGGTGGAGCGGGACCTACGAGCAGTACTTC

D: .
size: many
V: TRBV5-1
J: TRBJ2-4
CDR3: CASSPSQGAKNIQYF
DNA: TGCGCCAGCTCCCCGTCCCAGGGAGCCAAAAACATTCAGTACTTC

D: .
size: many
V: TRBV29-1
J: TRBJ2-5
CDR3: CSVTLTGRGETQYF
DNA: TGCAGCGTAACCCTGACAGGACGGGGAGAGACCCAGTACTTC

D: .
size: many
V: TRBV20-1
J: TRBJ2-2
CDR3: CSAREGGRDTGELFF
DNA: TGCAGTGCTAGAGAGGGGGGAAGGGACACCGGGGAGCTGTTTTTT

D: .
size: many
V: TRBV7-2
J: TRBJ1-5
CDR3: CASSLGTNQPQHF
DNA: TGTGCCAGCAGCTTAGGGACCAATCAGCCCCAGCATTTT

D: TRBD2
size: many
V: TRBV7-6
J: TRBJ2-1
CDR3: CASSLAVAGGNEQFF
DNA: TGTGCCAGCAGCTTAGCGGTAGCGGGGGGGAATGAGCAGTTCTTC

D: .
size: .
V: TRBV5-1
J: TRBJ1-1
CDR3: CASSLEAQGYPEAFF
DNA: TGCGCCAGCAGCCTCGAAGCGCAGGGTTATCCTGAAGCTTTCTTT

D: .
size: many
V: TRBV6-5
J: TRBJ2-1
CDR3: CASSYSGGYNEQFF
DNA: TGTGCCAGCAGTTACTCAGGGGGCTACAATGAGCAGTTCTTC

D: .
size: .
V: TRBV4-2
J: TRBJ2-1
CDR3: CAMGPGRRCYEQFF
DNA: TGTGCCATGGGCCCCGGGCGCCGCTGCTATGAGCAGTTCTTC

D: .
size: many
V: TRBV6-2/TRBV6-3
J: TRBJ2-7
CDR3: CASNNPAGIDYEQYF
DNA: TGTGCCAGCAACAACCCTGCGGGGATAGACTACGAGCAGTACTTC

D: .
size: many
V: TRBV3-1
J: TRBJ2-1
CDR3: CASSPGGNEQFF
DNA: TGTGCCAGCAGCCCTGGGGGTAATGAGCAGTTCTTC

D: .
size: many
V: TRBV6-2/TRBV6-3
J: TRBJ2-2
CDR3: CASKMPFGELFF
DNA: TGTGCCAGCAAGATGCCTTTCGGGGAGCTGTTTTTT

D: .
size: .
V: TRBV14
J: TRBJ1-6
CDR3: CASSREAYNSPLHF
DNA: TGTGCCAGCAGCCGAGAGGCCTATAATTCACCCCTCCACTTT

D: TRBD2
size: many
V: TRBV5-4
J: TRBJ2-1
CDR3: CASSLPPSGGIDEQFF
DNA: TGTGCCAGCAGCCTGCCCCCTAGCGGGGGGATCGATGAGCAGTTCTTC

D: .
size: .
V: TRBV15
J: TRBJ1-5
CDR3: CATSRVNAQNQPQHF
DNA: TGTGCCACCAGCAGAGTAAACGCCCAGAATCAGCCCCAGCATTTT

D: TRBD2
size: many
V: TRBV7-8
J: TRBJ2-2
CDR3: CASSTRGVNTGELFF
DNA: TGTGCCAGCAGCACGCGGGGGGTCAACACCGGGGAGCTGTTTTTT

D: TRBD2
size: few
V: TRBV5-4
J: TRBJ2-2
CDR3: CASSSGGRMNTGELFF
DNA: TGTGCCAGCAGTTCGGGGGGGCGAATGAACACCGGGGAGCTGTTTTTT

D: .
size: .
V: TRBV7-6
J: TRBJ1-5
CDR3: CASSYFGENQPQHF
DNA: TGTGCCAGCAGCTACTTTGGGGAAAATCAGCCCCAGCATTTT

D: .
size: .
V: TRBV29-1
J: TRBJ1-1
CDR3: CSVDVGGVTEAFF
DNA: TGCAGCGTTGATGTGGGGGGGGTCACTGAAGCTTTCTTT

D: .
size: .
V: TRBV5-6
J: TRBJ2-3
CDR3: CASSFHRSTDTQYF
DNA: TGTGCCAGCAGCTTTCACAGATCGACAGATACGCAGTATTTT

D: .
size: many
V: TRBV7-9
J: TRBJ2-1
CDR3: CASSLGAFNEQFF
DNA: TGTGCCAGCAGCTTAGGAGCGTTCAATGAGCAGTTCTTC

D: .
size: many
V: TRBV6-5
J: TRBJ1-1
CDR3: CASSSTGRLLYYTEAFF
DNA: TGTGCCAGCAGTTCCACGGGGAGACTCCTGTACTACACTGAAGCTTTCTTT

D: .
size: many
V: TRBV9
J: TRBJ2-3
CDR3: CASSMYSDTDTQYF
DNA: TGTGCCAGCAGCATGTATTCGGACACAGATACGCAGTATTTT

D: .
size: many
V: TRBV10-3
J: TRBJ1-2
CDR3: CAISESMSEVNYGYTF
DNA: TGTGCCATCAGTGAGTCGATGTCTGAGGTTAACTATGGCTACACCTTC

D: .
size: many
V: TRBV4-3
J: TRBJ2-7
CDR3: CASSQGRLYEQYF
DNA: TGCGCCAGCAGCCAAGGGAGACTCTACGAGCAGTACTTC

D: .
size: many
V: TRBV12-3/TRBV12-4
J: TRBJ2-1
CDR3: CASSGALPYNEQFF
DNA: TGTGCCAGCAGTGGGGCGCTGCCATACAATGAGCAGTTCTTC